The clone carrying this T cell receptor (beta chain) was counted a few times. The CDR3 has 13 residues. Germline CDR1 ENHRY, CDR2 SYGVKD. Trimming took 4 bases from V and 6 from J, leaving 7 bases between them. The data were obtained in a study of T-cell memory formation after mild COVID-19. TCRdb re-analysed the 5' RACE reads in MiXCR, keeping a single row per CDR3 protein. The sample holds about 240,000 distinct CDR3 sequences, approximately 10% seen once. This TCR derives from a man between 18 and 35 years old who had mild COVID-19 (a few samples of this study predate the infection). Cell type and time point are not known. The specimen was PBMCs or a T cell subset sorted from them (not recorded which). The V call is TRBV10-3, the J call TRBJ1-6, with D tentatively TRBD1 (5 bases). Written as DNA, the CDR3 is TGTGCCATCAGTGGCCAGGGTAATTCACCCCTCCACTTT. It translates to CAISGQGNSPLHF.